This T cell receptor beta chain was retrieved from a study of cytotoxic CD8 clonotypes in ibrutinib-treated CLL. A remark on this clone: Its specificity is unknown.

Study-wide results and limits: Against age-matched healthy donors, baseline clonality ran higher and tracked circulating CD8+ T-cell counts.

Here immunoSEQ multiplex PCR was the method, and the copy in TCRdb shows in-frame clones only, minus some. The table has 130,000 to 150,000 clones, 91% seen once. V was clipped by 3 bases and J by 5 bases, with 11 bases between them. The CDR3 loop spans 13 amino acids. Germline CDR1 and CDR2: SGHAT and FQNNGV. The source was PBMCs, collected after 12 months of ibrutinib treatment. The source of this sequence is a human donor with chronic lymphocytic leukemia. V usage is TRBV11-2 and J usage is TRBJ2-7; TRBD1 might be the D (5 bases). The CDR3 DNA reads TGTGCCAGCAGCTTCGATAAGGGGCACGAGCAGTACTTC. It codes for CASSFDKGHEQYF. The whole variable domain, remainder taken from reference TRBV11-2 and TRBJ2-7, is EAGVAQSPRYKIIEKRQSVAFWCNPISGHATLYWYQQILGQGPKLLIQFQNNGVVDDSQLPKDRFSAERLKGVDSTLKIQPAKLEDSAVYLCASSFDKGHEQYFGPGTRLTVT.